This entry concerns a single T cell receptor (beta chain). The sample comes from a study of T cell responses to AZD1222 COVID-19 vaccine. Libraries were prepared by immunoSEQ multiplex PCR; TCRdb keeps only in-frame clonotypes and omits some of them. The sample yields about 130,000 clones, roughly nine tenths seen once. This CDR3 has 15 amino acids. V was clipped by 7 bases and J by 4 bases; unmatched bases: 9. Per the germline V gene, CDR1 is SNHLY and CDR2 is FYNNEI. The TCR sequence derives from an adult in good health. The V gene is TRBV2, the J gene TRBJ2-2; 7 bases are a match to TRBD1. The specimen comprised peripheral blood, sampled on day 0 of AZD1222 vaccination. In DNA form, the CDR3 reads TGTGCCAGCAATACCGGGACAGTTCGCACCGGGGAGCTGTTTTTT. Translated: CASNTGTVRTGELFF.